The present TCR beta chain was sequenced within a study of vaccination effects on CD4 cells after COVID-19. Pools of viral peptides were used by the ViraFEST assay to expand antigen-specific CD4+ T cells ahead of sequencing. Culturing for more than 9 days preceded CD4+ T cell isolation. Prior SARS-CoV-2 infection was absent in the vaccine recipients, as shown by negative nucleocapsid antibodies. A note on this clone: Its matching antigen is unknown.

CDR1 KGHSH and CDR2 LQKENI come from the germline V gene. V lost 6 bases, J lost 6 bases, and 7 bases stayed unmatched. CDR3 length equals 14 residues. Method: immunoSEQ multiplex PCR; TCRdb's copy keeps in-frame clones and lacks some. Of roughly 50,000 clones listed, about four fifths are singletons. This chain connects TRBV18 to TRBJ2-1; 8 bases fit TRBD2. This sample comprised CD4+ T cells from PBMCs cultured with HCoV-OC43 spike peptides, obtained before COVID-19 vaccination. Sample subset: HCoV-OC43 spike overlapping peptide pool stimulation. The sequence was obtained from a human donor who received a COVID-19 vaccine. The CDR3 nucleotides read TGTGCCAGCTCGGATGGAGCGGGGGTCAATGAGCAGTTCTTC. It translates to CASSDGAGVNEQFF.